What follows are 17 T cell receptor beta chains derived from one specimen sequenced in a study of cytotoxic CD8 clonotypes in ibrutinib-treated CLL. Libraries were prepared by immunoSEQ multiplex PCR; TCRdb keeps only in-frame clonotypes and omits some of them. The sample records roughly 97,000 clones, more than 75% being singletons. The source was PBMCs, collected after 12 months of ibrutinib treatment. The receptors shown here come from a human donor with chronic lymphocytic leukemia.

The chain recombines TRBV6-6 with TRBJ2-3; D is ambiguous. V dropped 7 bases and J dropped 6 bases, with 14 bases sitting between them. This CDR3 has 13 residues. Germline loops: CDR1 MNHNY, CDR2 SVGAGI (reference sequence). In DNA form, the CDR3 reads TGTGCCAGCAAGATGGGAATTTCTGATACGCAGTATTTT. It encodes CASKMGISDTQYF.

The J gene is TRBJ2-7, the V gene TRBV9; perhaps D is TRBD1 or TRBD2 (6 bases each). Trimming took 0 bases from V and 4 from J, leaving 11 bases between them. Germline CDR1 and CDR2: SGDLS and YYNGEE. The CDR3 contains 14 residues. The CDR3 DNA follows: TGTGCCAGCAGCGTAGAGGGGGGTCCTTACGAGCAGTACTTC. It is translated as CASSVEGGPYEQYF.

The chain combines TRBV29-1 with TRBJ1-1; TRBD1 might be the D (5 bases). With 0 bases removed from V and 4 bases from J, the gap between germline ends came to 12 bases. Germline V CDR1 and CDR2: SQVTM, ANQGSEA. The CDR3 totals 14 residues. The CDR3, as DNA: TGCAGCGTTGAAGAGGGGGGTATTGCCACTGAAGCTTTCTTT. This sequence encodes CSVEEGGIATEAFF.

The chain couples TRBV20-1 to TRBJ2-3; D gene uncertain. This CDR3 is 11 amino acids long. V was pared by 6 bases and J by 4 bases, with 8 bases between. Germline loops: CDR1 DFQATT, CDR2 SNEGSKA (reference sequence). The CDR3 coding sequence is TGCAGTGCCCCAGCCGCAGATACGCAGTATTTT. Encoded protein: CSAPAADTQYF.

With respect to this clone: An end of the junction does not agree with germline; a read error may underlie this. J is TRBJ2-3 and V is TRBV7-2, with no clear D. CDR3 length equals 18 residues. CDR1 SGHTA and CDR2 FQGNSA come from the germline V gene. The CDR3, as DNA: TGTGCCAGCAGCATAGCCCGTCTTGGTACTTCTAGCACAGATACGCAGTATTTT. Its translation: CASSIARLGTSSTDTQYF.

The gene calls are TRBV5-1 and TRBJ1-4, with 8 bases aligning to TRBD1. Losses at the gene ends were 4 bases for V and 2 bases for J; bases not matched to a gene: 4. The germline V gene has CDR1 SGHRS and CDR2 YFSETQ. The CDR3 extends over 15 amino acids. CDR3 residues: CASSLRTGTNEKLFF. The CDR3 DNA sequence: TGCGCCAGCAGCCTACGGACAGGGACTAATGAAAAACTGTTTTTT.

V is TRBV6-1 and J is TRBJ2-5; 15 nucleotides agree with TRBD2. V was clipped by 8 bases and J by 4 bases; unmatched bases: 5. Germline CDR1 is MNHNS and CDR2 is SASEGT. This CDR3 is 15 amino acids long. Here the CDR3 DNA reads TGTGCCAGCGAGGGACTAGCGGGGGGCGGAGAGACCCAGTACTTC. This encodes CASEGLAGGGETQYF.

CDR3 protein: CASSRDTDNEKLFF. The CDR3 DNA reads as TGCGCCAGCAGTCGGGACACCGATAATGAAAAACTGTTTTTT. The chain couples TRBV5-1 to TRBJ1-4; possible D gene TRBD1, 6 bases. Trimming stripped 5 bases from V and 4 bases from J, with 12 bases between. There are 14 residues in the CDR3. The germline V gene encodes CDR1 SGHRS and CDR2 YFSETQ.

The rearrangement links TRBV5-1 to TRBJ2-3, with 11 positions matching TRBD2. Looked up from germline, CDR1 is SGHRS and CDR2 is YFSETQ. The CDR3 spans 16 residues. V shed 0 bases, J shed 5 bases, and the junction held 5 bases outside the gene matches. In DNA form, the CDR3 reads TGCGCCAGCAGCTTGGCACTAGCGGGGGTCGGAGATACGCAGTATTTT. Protein product: CASSLALAGVGDTQYF.

V and J are TRBV5-4 and TRBJ2-1; D is unclear. The germline V and J ends were trimmed by 0 bases and 7 bases, with 14 bases remaining between them. The CDR3 sequence is 15 residues long. Per germline, CDR1 SGHNT and CDR2 YYREEE (reference sequence). The CDR3 DNA reads TGTGCCAGCAGCTTGGTATCTGGCAGATGGAATGAGCAGTTCTTC. Translated, it gives CASSLVSGRWNEQFF.

This CDR3 is CASSKRDRGGPQETQYF. The CDR3, as DNA: TGTGCCAGTAGTAAGAGAGACAGGGGCGGTCCACAAGAGACCCAGTACTTC. The rearrangement links TRBV19 to TRBJ2-5; TRBD1 aligns across 8 bases. CDR3 length: 17 residues. Looked up from germline, CDR1 is LNHDA and CDR2 is SQIVND (reference sequence). V lost 4 bases to trimming and J lost 2 bases; unmatched junction nucleotides: 12. The full variable domain, in which reference TRBV19 and TRBJ2-5 provide the parts outside the CDR3, is DGGITQSPKYLFRKEGQNVTLSCEQNLNHDAMYWYRQDPGQGLRLIYYSQIVNDFQKGDIAEGYSVSREKKESFPLTVTSAQKNPTAFYLCASSKRDRGGPQETQYFGPGTRLLVL.

This chain connects TRBV7-8 to TRBJ2-5, with D tentatively TRBD2 (6 bases). The CDR3 spans 14 residues. Germline CDR1 SGHVS, CDR2 FQNEAQ. V lost 3 bases and J lost 2, with 10 bases in between. The CDR3 region has the DNA TGTGCCAGCAGCTTGATAGCGGAGCAAGAGACCCAGTACTTC. Protein sequence: CASSLIAEQETQYF.

V and J are TRBV5-1 and TRBJ1-2; the D gene is possibly TRBD1 (6 bases). Germline CDR1 is SGHRS and CDR2 is YFSETQ. The CDR3 runs to 15 residues. V dropped 1 base and J dropped 5 bases, with 15 bases sitting between them. The CDR3 region has the DNA TGCGCCAGCAGCTTGTCCGCAGGGGAGAGGTATGGCTACACCTTC. Its protein product is CASSLSAGERYGYTF.

The chain's CDR3 is CASSRQKQETQYF. The CDR3, as DNA: TGCGCCAGCAGCAGACAGAAACAAGAGACCCAGTACTTC. V gene TRBV5-1 combines with J gene TRBJ2-5; tentatively, D is TRBD1 (5 bases). This CDR3 has 13 residues. The V and J ends lost 4 bases and 2 bases respectively, with 9 bases between them. The germline V gene has CDR1 SGHRS and CDR2 YFSETQ.

This chain uses TRBV9 with TRBJ2-5; 13 bases match TRBD2. The CDR3 runs 15 residues. V shed 3 bases, J shed 4 bases, and the junction held 3 bases outside the gene matches. In germline, CDR1 is SGDLS, CDR2 YYNGEE. The CDR3 DNA follows: TGTGCCAGCAGCGCACTAGCGGGGGGGCCAGAGACCCAGTACTTC. This translates into CASSALAGGPETQYF.

At least ten counts were recorded for this clone. The V and J genes are TRBV19 and TRBJ1-1; TRBD1 is a possible D gene (6 bases). Germline V gene data show CDR1 as LNHDA and CDR2 as SQIVND (reference sequence). The CDR3 covers 14 residues. Trimming stripped 4 bases from V and 2 bases from J, with 11 bases between. The CDR3 region is CASSTGDYNTEAFF. DNA for the CDR3: TGTGCCAGTAGTACAGGGGACTATAACACTGAAGCTTTCTTT.

The genes are TRBV19 and TRBJ2-4; TRBD1 is a possible D gene (6 bases). Trimming took 4 bases from V and 0 from J, leaving 16 bases between them. The CDR3 has 17 residues. CDR1 and CDR2 (germline): LNHDA, SQIVND (reference sequence). The CDR3 bases are TGTGCCAGTAGTACAACCGGGACACGTCTAGCCAAAAACATTCAGTACTTC. The encoded protein is CASSTTGTRLAKNIQYF. Combining the CDR3 with reference TRBV19 and TRBJ2-4 gives the whole variable domain DGGITQSPKYLFRKEGQNVTLSCEQNLNHDAMYWYRQDPGQGLRLIYYSQIVNDFQKGDIAEGYSVSREKKESFPLTVTSAQKNPTAFYLCASSTTGTRLAKNIQYFGAGTRLSVL.